This TCR beta chain was found in a study of blood T cell repertoires in COVID-19. Study information: Sites in the United States, Italy and Spain provided acute and convalescent COVID-19 samples. T cells, B-cell-depleted T cells, or PBMCs provided the cDNA or gDNA that served as material.

Seattle cases were enrolled at active infection and followed longitudinally. The ends were cut back, 8 bases at V and 7 bases at J, with 33 bases in the middle. CDR1 is MNHEY and CDR2 is SMNVEV in the germline V gene (reference sequence). The CDR3 is made up of 20 amino acids. Original processing notes: The assay estimated nucleated cells by amplifying reference gene primers. Profiling relied on immunoSEQ multiplex PCR, and the TCRdb table lists in-frame clones only, not all of them. Clone size and the V and J calls come from that table; the DNA yielded D and trimming. In the table there are 200,000 to 250,000 clones, 82% of which are singletons.

This TCR was recovered from a woman between 65 and 79 years old with COVID-19, enrolled during active disease. The chain joins TRBV27 to TRBJ1-6; D possibly corresponds to TRBD1 (6 bases). Sample: peripheral blood. CDR3 DNA sequence: TGTGCCAGCGGGGGCGGCACCCGCGTGGGGAACAAGCGTGGAAATTCACCCCTCCACTTT. Amino acid sequence: CASGGGTRVGNKRGNSPLHF.